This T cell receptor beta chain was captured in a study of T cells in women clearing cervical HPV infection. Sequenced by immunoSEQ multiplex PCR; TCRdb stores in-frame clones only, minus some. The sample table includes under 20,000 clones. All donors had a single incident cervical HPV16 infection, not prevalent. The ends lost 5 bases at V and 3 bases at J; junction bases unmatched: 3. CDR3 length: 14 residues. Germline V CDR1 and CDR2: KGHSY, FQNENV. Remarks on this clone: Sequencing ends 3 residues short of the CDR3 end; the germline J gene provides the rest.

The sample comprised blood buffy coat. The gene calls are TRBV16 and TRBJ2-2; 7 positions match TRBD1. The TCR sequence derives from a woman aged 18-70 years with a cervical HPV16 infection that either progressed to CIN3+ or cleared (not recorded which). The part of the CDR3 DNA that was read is TGTGCCAGCAGCGTCGACAGGGACACCGGGGAG. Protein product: CASSVDRDTGE. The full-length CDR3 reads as CASSVDRDTGELFF. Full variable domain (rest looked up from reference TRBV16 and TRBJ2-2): GEEVAQTPKHLVRGEGQKAKLYCAPIKGHSYVFWYQQVLKNEFKFLISFQNENVFDETGMPKERFSAKCLPNSPCSLEIQATKLEDSAVYFCASSVDRDTGELFFGEGSRLTVL.